The following is a T cell receptor (beta chain) sequence with its context. As yet, its antigen is unknown. These data are taken from a study of monozygotic twins with inflammatory bowel disease. Whole-study findings and limits: Versus healthy twins, IBD patients showed fewer clonotypes shared with others, especially with disease activity.

TCRdb reanalyzed the 5' RACE reads and collapses them to one entry per CDR3 protein, without DNA. The listing records approximately 200,000 distinct CDR3 sequences. The length of the CDR3 is 16 residues. Germline V CDR1 and CDR2: LGHNA, YNFKEQ. The TCR comes from a human donor with ulcerative colitis or Crohn's disease, or a healthy co-twin of an affected twin (not recorded which). The V gene is TRBV4-2, the J gene TRBJ2-5; TCRdb calls TRBD2, which cannot be checked without DNA. Material: blood. The CDR3 loop reads CASSRSASGSEETQYF.